The clone carrying this T cell receptor (beta chain) was counted a few times. Its antigen is currently unknown. This CDR3 region has 15 residues. V lost 3 bases to trimming and J lost 0 bases, with 8 bases between them. Germline CDR1 reads MGHRA; CDR2 reads YSYEKL. Libraries were prepared by immunoSEQ multiplex PCR; TCRdb keeps only in-frame clonotypes and omits some of them. Of 150,000 to 200,000 clones in the sample, around 88% were seen once. This sample was taken from a study of Ad26.COV2.S vaccination and SARS-CoV-2 variants. The study, taken as a whole, reports: The authors reported substantial breadth in spike-specific CD8+ and CD4+ T cell responses after vaccination. Placebo recipients showed lower spike-specific TCR breadth than vaccinees.

This sequence originates from a human donor who had recovered from COVID-19. Sequenced material: peripheral blood, taken after recovery from COVID-19. V gene TRBV4-1 combines with J gene TRBJ1-4, with a possible D match to TRBD1 (5 bases). The CDR3 coding sequence is TGCGCCAGCAGCCAGCAGGGACCAACTAATGAAAAACTGTTTTTT. It is translated as CASSQQGPTNEKLFF.